Each of the 25 T cell receptor beta chains below was sequenced from the same sample in a study of blood T cell repertoires in COVID-19. TCRdb keeps only in-frame clones here, not all; method: immunoSEQ multiplex PCR. The repertoire consists of 150,000 to 200,000 clones, with around 89% occurring once and the leading ten covering 6.5% to 8%. Sequencing was carried out using PBMCs or T cells enriched from blood (not recorded which). All receptors derive from a woman aged 45-65 years who had recovered from COVID-19.

Only a few counts were recorded for this clone. The rearrangement uses TRBV4-1 and TRBJ1-2, with D tentatively TRBD1 (5 bases). V lost 2 bases and J lost 5, with 9 bases in between. The CDR3 loop spans 13 amino acids. The germline gives CDR1 MGHRA, CDR2 YSYEKL. As DNA, the CDR3 is TGCGCCAGCAGCCAACAGGGAACGTATGGCTACACCTTC. Amino acid sequence: CASSQQGTYGYTF.

The chain carries TRBV5-6 and TRBJ1-1; D gene uncertain. The germline V gene has CDR1 SGHDT and CDR2 YYEEEE. V dropped 0 bases and J dropped 6 bases, with 9 bases sitting between them. CDR3 size: 13 residues. The CDR3 is CASSLGEPPEAFF. The CDR3 region has the DNA TGTGCCAGCAGCTTGGGTGAGCCCCCTGAAGCTTTCTTT.

This rearrangement joins TRBV5-1 to TRBJ2-3, with TRBD1 identical over 9 bases. The CDR3 runs to 14 residues. The ends lost 1 base at V and 5 bases at J; junction bases unmatched: 2. In germline, CDR1 is SGHRS, CDR2 YFSETQ. This chain's CDR3 is CASSLTGGIDTQYF. Written as DNA, the CDR3 is TGCGCCAGCAGCTTGACAGGGGGCATAGATACGCAGTATTTT.

V and J are TRBV14 and TRBJ2-7, with 7 positions matching TRBD1. CDR3 length: 16 residues. J lost 5 bases, V lost 4 bases, and 14 bases had no gene match. The V gene's germline CDR1 is SGHDN and CDR2 FVKESK. In DNA form, the CDR3 reads TGTGCCAGCAGCCCATATACCGGGACAGCCTTCCACGAGCAGTACTTC. Protein sequence: CASSPYTGTAFHEQYF.

With regard to this clone: This sample includes further DNA sequences coding for the same CDR3. The gene calls are TRBV6-2 or TRBV6-3 and TRBJ2-2, with no clear D. V lost 2 bases and J lost 2, with 6 bases in between. The CDR3 loop spans 14 amino acids. Germline assignment: CDR1 MNHEY and CDR2 SVGEGT. CDR3 residues: CASSYQLNTGELFF. The CDR3 bases are TGTGCCAGCAGTTACCAACTTAACACCGGGGAGCTGTTTTTT.

The chain uses TRBV15 and TRBJ1-5, with 9 bases matching TRBD1. Per the germline V gene, CDR1 is LNHNV and CDR2 is YYDKDF (reference sequence). V lost 1 base and J lost 10; bases outside the gene matches: 11. The CDR3 length is 16 residues. CDR3 residues: CATSRAPPGTGQPQHF. CDR3 bases: TGTGCCACCAGCAGAGCCCCTCCCGGGACAGGGCAACCCCAGCATTTT.

The V and J genes are TRBV7-2 and TRBJ1-1; D is uncertain. Per the germline V gene, CDR1 is SGHTA and CDR2 is FQGNSA. The CDR3 sequence is 15 residues long. Trimming took 5 bases from V and 0 from J, leaving 13 bases between them. The CDR3 is CASSPAGWVNTEAFF. The CDR3 nucleotides read TGTGCCAGCAGCCCCGCCGGGTGGGTGAACACTGAAGCTTTCTTT.

The V and J genes are TRBV19 and TRBJ1-2; TRBD1 matches at 7 bases. Germline CDR1 and CDR2: LNHDA and SQIVND (reference sequence). Trimming at V came to 9 bases and at J to 5 bases, leaving 6 bases not matched to a gene. CDR3 length: 12 amino acids. CDR3 sequence reads: CASRGNYYGYTF. The CDR3, as DNA: TGTGCCAGCAGGGGGAATTATTATGGCTACACCTTC.

V gene TRBV6-5 combines with J gene TRBJ2-1; D remains ambiguous. Germline V gene sequence: CDR1 MNHEY, CDR2 SVGAGI. The V and J ends lost 8 bases and 2 bases respectively, with 13 bases between them. CDR3 size: 14 residues. CDR3 amino acids: CASAVAEAYNEQFF. As DNA, the CDR3 is TGTGCCAGCGCTGTGGCAGAAGCCTACAATGAGCAGTTCTTC.

The V and J genes are TRBV6-5 and TRBJ2-3; D unclear. The ends were cut back, 0 bases at V and 0 bases at J, with 10 bases in the middle. The CDR3 has 16 amino acids. The germline V gene has CDR1 MNHEY and CDR2 SVGAGI. The CDR3 nucleotides are TGTGCCAGCAGTTACTCGAGGTTCTCTAGCACAGATACGCAGTATTTT. This encodes CASSYSRFSSTDTQYF.

The J gene is TRBJ2-5, the V gene TRBV5-1; D is perhaps TRBD1 (5 bases). This CDR3 has 16 residues. Germline V gene lookup returns CDR1 SGHRS and CDR2 YFSETQ. V was shortened by 0 bases and J by 1 base, with 13 bases between the two germline ends. The CDR3 spells CASSLGGTYTQETQYF. The CDR3 bases are TGCGCCAGCAGCTTGGGGGGCACGTACACCCAAGAGACCCAGTACTTC. Combining the CDR3 with reference TRBV5-1 and TRBJ2-5 gives the whole variable domain KAGVTQTPRYLIKTRGQQVTLSCSPISGHRSVSWYQQTPGQGLQFLFEYFSETQRNKGNFPGRFSGRQFSNSRSEMNVSTLELGDSALYLCASSLGGTYTQETQYFGPGTRLLVL.

The chain carries TRBV6-1 and TRBJ1-1; 9 nucleotides line up with TRBD1. The CDR3 extends over 16 amino acids. Germline assignment: CDR1 MNHNS and CDR2 SASEGT. After removal of 2 bases from V and 6 bases from J, the junction contained 10 bases not matched to a gene. The CDR3 DNA is TGTGCCAGCAGTGAACGGTGGACAGGGGAGGCGCCTGAAGCTTTCTTT. The encoded protein is CASSERWTGEAPEAFF.

V gene TRBV24-1 combines with J gene TRBJ2-3; 10 bases fit TRBD2. CDR3 length: 16 residues. Unmatched junction bases numbered 5, after V lost 4 bases and J lost 2 bases. The germline gives CDR1 KGHDR, CDR2 SFDVKD. The CDR3 DNA reads as TGTGCCACCAGTGAATATAGCGGGGGGAACACAGATACGCAGTATTTT. Translating it yields CATSEYSGGNTDTQYF.

The chain is built from TRBV5-5 and TRBJ2-7; D possibly corresponds to TRBD1 (5 bases). CDR1 is SGHKS, CDR2 YYEKEE, per germline (reference sequence). Trimming pared 2 bases from V and 1 base from J, leaving 13 bases between. The CDR3 loop spans 15 amino acids. The CDR3 region is CASSFADTRSYEQYF. As DNA, the CDR3 is TGTGCCAGCAGCTTCGCGGACACCAGATCCTACGAGCAGTACTTC.

The V and J genes are TRBV27 and TRBJ2-7; 11 bases align to TRBD1. CDR1 is MNHEY and CDR2 is SMNVEV in the germline V gene (reference sequence). V lost 3 bases, J lost 7 bases, and 5 bases stayed unmatched. This CDR3 is built from 14 residues. The chain's CDR3 is CASSFGQGAREQYF. DNA of the CDR3: TGTGCCAGCAGTTTCGGACAGGGGGCCCGGGAGCAGTACTTC.

The V call is TRBV10-3, the J call TRBJ1-2, with 8 bases that match TRBD1. Unmatched junction bases numbered 7, after V lost 6 bases and J lost 4 bases. This CDR3 contains 14 residues. CDR1 is ENHRY and CDR2 is SYGVKD in the germline V gene. In DNA, the CDR3 is TGTGCCATCAGGAGCAGGGGGCACAGCTATGGCTACACCTTC. This codes for CAIRSRGHSYGYTF.

The chain links TRBV29-1 to TRBJ2-2; D unresolved. Germline loops: CDR1 SQVTM, CDR2 ANQGSEA. CDR3 length: 13 residues. Trimming removed 6 bases from V and 0 bases from J, with 8 bases in between. CDR3 sequence reads: CSVDISNTGELFF. In DNA form, the CDR3 reads TGCAGCGTCGACATTTCGAACACCGGGGAGCTGTTTTTT.

This clone was detected only a few times. This chain links TRBV7-2 with TRBJ2-3; D possibly corresponds to TRBD1 (5 bases). CDR1 and CDR2 from the germline V gene are SGHTA and FQGNSA. The CDR3 is 12 residues long. Trimming cost V 4 bases and J 5 bases, with 7 bases left between them. The CDR3 here is CASSSQGDTQYF. CDR3 coding DNA: TGTGCCAGCAGCTCCCAGGGAGATACGCAGTATTTT.

This rearrangement joins TRBV5-6 to TRBJ2-3, with TRBD1 identical over 12 bases. The length of the CDR3 is 16 residues. J gave up 6 bases and V 6 bases, and 11 bases lay outside the gene matches. The germline CDR1 and CDR2 sequences are SGHDT and YYEEEE. The CDR3: CASTYVGTGGRDTQYF. The CDR3 DNA reads TGTGCCAGCACTTACGTCGGGACAGGGGGCCGGGATACGCAGTATTTT.

This chain joins TRBV5-8 and TRBJ2-3, with TRBD2 matching 11 bases. The length of the CDR3 is 15 residues. The germline CDR1 and CDR2 sequences are SGHTS and YDEGEE. J lost 0 bases, V lost 6 bases, and 3 bases had no gene match. In nucleotides, the CDR3 is TGTGCCAGCAACATAGCGGGGGGGAGCACAGATACGCAGTATTTT. The encoded protein is CASNIAGGSTDTQYF.

The V gene is TRBV19, the J gene TRBJ2-3; D remains unclear. The CDR3 sequence is 13 residues long. Trimming removed 5 bases at V and 1 base at J, with 7 bases between. Per germline, CDR1 LNHDA and CDR2 SQIVND (reference sequence). The CDR3 loop reads CASSFQGTDTQYF. The CDR3 coding sequence is TGTGCCAGTAGTTTCCAGGGCACAGATACGCAGTATTTT.

This sequence joins TRBV7-9 and TRBJ2-1, with D tentatively TRBD1 (5 bases). This CDR3 is built from 15 residues. V lost 1 base to trimming and J lost 8 bases, with 15 bases between them. Germline assignment: CDR1 SEHNR and CDR2 FQNEAQ (reference sequence). The CDR3 DNA sequence: TGTGCCAGCAGCTTAGTTAGGCCCTTAGGGGATGAGCAGTTCTTC. Protein sequence: CASSLVRPLGDEQFF.

The rearrangement links TRBV6-5 to TRBJ2-1; D might be TRBD1 (5 bases). With 6 bases removed from V and 6 bases from J, the gap between germline ends came to 15 bases. Germline loops: CDR1 MNHEY, CDR2 SVGAGI. This CDR3 contains 14 residues. CDR3 sequence (DNA): TGTGCCAGCAGCGGACACGGAGTCGGCAATGAGCAGTTCTTC. Translation gives CASSGHGVGNEQFF.

The genes are TRBV7-2 and TRBJ1-2, with 7 nucleotides matching TRBD1. CDR3 length equals 14 residues. Per germline, CDR1 SGHTA and CDR2 FQGNSA. Trimming cost V 4 bases and J 8 bases; bases outside gene matches: 10. The CDR3 is CASSSLTGRKGYTF. In nucleotides, the CDR3 is TGTGCCAGCAGCTCACTGACAGGGAGAAAGGGCTACACCTTC.

This chain links TRBV10-3 with TRBJ1-5; D may be TRBD1 (5 bases). Germline assignment: CDR1 ENHRY and CDR2 SYGVKD. This CDR3 has 14 residues. V shed 8 bases and J shed 1 base, with 12 bases lying between them. This chain's CDR3 is CAIGAGQSNQPQHF. The DNA of the CDR3 is TGTGCCATCGGGGCAGGGCAGAGCAATCAGCCCCAGCATTTT.